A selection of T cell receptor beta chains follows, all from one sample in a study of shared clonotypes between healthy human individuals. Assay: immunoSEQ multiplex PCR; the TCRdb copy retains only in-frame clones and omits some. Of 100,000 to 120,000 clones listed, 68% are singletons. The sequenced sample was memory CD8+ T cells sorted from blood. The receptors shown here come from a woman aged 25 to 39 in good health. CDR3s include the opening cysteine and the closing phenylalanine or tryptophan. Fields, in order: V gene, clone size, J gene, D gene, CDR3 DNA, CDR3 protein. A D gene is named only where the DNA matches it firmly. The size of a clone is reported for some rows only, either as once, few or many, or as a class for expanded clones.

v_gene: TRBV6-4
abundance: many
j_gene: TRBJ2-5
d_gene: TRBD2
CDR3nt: TGTGCCAGCAGTGAAAGTTCTAGCGGCCAAGAGACCCAGTACTTC
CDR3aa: CASSESSSGQETQYF

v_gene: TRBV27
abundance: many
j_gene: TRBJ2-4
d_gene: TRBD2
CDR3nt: TGTGCCAGCAGTTCACTAGCGCAAAACATTCAGTACTTC
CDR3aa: CASSSLAQNIQYF

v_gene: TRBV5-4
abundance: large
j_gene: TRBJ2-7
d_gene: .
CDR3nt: TGTGCCAGCAGCTTTTTCGGGGGGCTGGGATACGAGCAGTACTTC
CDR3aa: CASSFFGGLGYEQYF

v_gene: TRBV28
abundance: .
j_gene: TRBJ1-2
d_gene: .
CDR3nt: TGTGCCAGCAGTAAACCGCAATACTATGGCTACACCTTC
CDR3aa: CASSKPQYYGYTF

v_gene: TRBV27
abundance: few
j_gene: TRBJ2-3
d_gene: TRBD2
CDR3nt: TGTGCCAGCAGTTTAGGAATTCGCGGGAGGTACACAGATACGCAGTATTTT
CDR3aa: CASSLGIRGRYTDTQYF

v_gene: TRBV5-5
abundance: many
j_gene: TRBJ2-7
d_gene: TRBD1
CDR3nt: TGTGCCAGCAGCTTCAAACAGGGGTATTCCTACGAGCAGTACTTC
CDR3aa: CASSFKQGYSYEQYF

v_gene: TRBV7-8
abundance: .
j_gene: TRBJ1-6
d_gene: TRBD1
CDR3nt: TGTGCCAGCAGCCTGGACAGGGGACCCCTCCACTTT
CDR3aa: CASSLDRGPLHF

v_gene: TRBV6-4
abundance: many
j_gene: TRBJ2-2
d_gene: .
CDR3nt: TGTGCCAGCAGTGACAGGGAACACGGGGAGCTGTTTTTT
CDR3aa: CASSDREHGELFF

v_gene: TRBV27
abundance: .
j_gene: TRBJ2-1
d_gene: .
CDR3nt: TGTGCCAGCAGTTCCGCGGACGGGATCTCCTACAATGAGCAGTTCTTC
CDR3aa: CASSSADGISYNEQFF

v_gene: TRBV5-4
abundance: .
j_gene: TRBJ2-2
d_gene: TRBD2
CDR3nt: TGTGCCAGCAGCTCGCGGGAGTACGGCGGGGAGCTGTTTTTT
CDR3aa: CASSSREYGGELFF

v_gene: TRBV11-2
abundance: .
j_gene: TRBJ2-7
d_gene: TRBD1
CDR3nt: TGTGCCAGCAGCTTAGTAGGGACAGGGGGTTTTATCGAGCAGTACTTC
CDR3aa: CASSLVGTGGFIEQYF

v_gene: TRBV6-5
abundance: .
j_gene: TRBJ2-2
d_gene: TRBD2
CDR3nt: TGTGCCAGCAGATACGGGACTAGCGGGAGAACCGGGGAGCTGTTTTTT
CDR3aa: CASRYGTSGRTGELFF

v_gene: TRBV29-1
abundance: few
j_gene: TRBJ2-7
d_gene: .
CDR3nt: TGCAGCGCAGGGAGCGGAGATTACGAGCAGTACTTC
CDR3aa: CSAGSGDYEQYF

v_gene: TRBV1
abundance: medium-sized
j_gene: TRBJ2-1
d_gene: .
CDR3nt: TGCACCAGCAGCTCAAAGATATTAGCGGGAGGAAATGAGCAGTTCTTC
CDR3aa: CTSSSKILAGGNEQFF

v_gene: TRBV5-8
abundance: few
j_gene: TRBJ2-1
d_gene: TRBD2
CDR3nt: TGTGCCAGCAGCTTGGTTGGGCTAGCGGGCTTCTCCTACAATGAGCAGTTCTTC
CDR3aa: CASSLVGLAGFSYNEQFF

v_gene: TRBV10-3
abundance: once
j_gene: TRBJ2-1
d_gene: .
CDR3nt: TGTGCCATCAGCCTTGTACGGTTCCAGTGGGACAATGAGCAGTTCTTC
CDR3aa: CAISLVRFQWDNEQFF

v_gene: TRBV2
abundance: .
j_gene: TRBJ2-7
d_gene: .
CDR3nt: TGTGCCAGCAGTAAACAGCTCGAGCCTGAGTCCTACGAGCAGTACTTC
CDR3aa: CASSKQLEPESYEQYF

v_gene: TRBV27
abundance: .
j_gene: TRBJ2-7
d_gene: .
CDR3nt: TGTGCCAGCGGATTTCCGGGCCTAAACTACGAGCAGTACTTC
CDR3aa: CASGFPGLNYEQYF

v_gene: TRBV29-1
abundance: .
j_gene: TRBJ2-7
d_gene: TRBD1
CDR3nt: TGCAGCGTGTGGACAGGGGAATGGGAGCAGTACTTC
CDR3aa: CSVWTGEWEQYF

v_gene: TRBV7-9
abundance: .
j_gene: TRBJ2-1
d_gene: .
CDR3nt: TGTGCCAGCAGCTTGGGGACTGGGGACAATGAGCAGTTCTTC
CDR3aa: CASSLGTGDNEQFF

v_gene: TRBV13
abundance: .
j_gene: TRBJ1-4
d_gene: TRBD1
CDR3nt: TGTGCCAGCAGCTTCAGGGACAGCCGGGGGATGGGTGAAAAACTGTTTTTT
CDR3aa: CASSFRDSRGMGEKLFF

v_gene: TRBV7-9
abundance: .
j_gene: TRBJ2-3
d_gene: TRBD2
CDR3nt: TGTGCCAGCAGCACCTTTAGCGGGAGTGGTGATACGCAGTATTTT
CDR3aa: CASSTFSGSGDTQYF

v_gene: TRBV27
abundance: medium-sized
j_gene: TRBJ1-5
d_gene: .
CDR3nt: TGTGCCAGCAGTTTATGGAAGACAGGTCTGGGGAATAGCAATCAGCCCCAGCATTTT
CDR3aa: CASSLWKTGLGNSNQPQHF

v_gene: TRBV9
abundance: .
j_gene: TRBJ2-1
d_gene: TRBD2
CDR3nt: TGTGCCAGCAGCTTACCGTCTAGCGGGGGGCGTGAGCAGTTCTTC
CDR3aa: CASSLPSSGGREQFF

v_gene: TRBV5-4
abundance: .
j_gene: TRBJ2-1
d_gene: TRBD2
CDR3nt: TGTGCCAGCAGCTTGGGAGCGGGGGGGGCTTACAATGAGCAGTTCTTC
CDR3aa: CASSLGAGGAYNEQFF

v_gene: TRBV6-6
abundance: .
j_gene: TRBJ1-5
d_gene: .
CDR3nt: TGTGCCAGCGGTCTCGAGGGAAGTAATCAGCCCCAGCATTTT
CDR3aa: CASGLEGSNQPQHF

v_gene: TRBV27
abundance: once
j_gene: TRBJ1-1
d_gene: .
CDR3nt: TGTGCCAGCAGTTTATCAGGGGGGTTAACTGAAGCTTTCTTT
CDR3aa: CASSLSGGLTEAFF

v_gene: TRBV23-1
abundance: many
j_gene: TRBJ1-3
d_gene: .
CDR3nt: TGCGCCAGCAGTCAATCCCATCCTTTAAACACCATATATTTT
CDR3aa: CASSQSHPLNTIYF

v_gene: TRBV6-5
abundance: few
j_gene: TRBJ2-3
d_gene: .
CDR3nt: TGTGCCAGCAGTTACGGGGGTTACACAGATACGCAGTATTTT
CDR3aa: CASSYGGYTDTQYF

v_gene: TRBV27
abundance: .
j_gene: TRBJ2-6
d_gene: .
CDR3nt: TGTGCCAGCAGTTTAGGGCGCTCTGGGGCCAACGTCCTGACTTTC
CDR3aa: CASSLGRSGANVLTF

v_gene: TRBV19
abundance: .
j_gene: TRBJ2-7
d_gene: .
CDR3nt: TGTGCCAGTAGTGTATGGGGCGGAAGCGCCTACGAGCAGTACTTC
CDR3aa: CASSVWGGSAYEQYF

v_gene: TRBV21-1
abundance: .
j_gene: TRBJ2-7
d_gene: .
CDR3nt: TGTGCCAGCAGCAAATTGGCCGGGGGCGCGTTGAGCGAGCAGTACTTC
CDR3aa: CASSKLAGGALSEQYF

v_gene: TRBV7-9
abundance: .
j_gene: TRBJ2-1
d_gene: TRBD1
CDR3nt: TGTGCCAGCAGTCGGACAGGGGCCAACAATGAGCAGTTCTTC
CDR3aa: CASSRTGANNEQFF

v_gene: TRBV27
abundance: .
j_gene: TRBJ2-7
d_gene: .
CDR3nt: TGTGCCAGCAGTTTAGCAGGGAGTAGCTACGAGCAGTACTTC
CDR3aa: CASSLAGSSYEQYF

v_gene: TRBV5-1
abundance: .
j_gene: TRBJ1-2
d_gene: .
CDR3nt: TGCGCCAGCAGCATGACCGGCCCCTATGGCTACACCTTC
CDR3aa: CASSMTGPYGYTF

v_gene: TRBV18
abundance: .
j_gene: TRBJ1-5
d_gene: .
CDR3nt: TGTGCCAGCTCACAGTCCCTTTCCGAACCCCAGCATTTT
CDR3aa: CASSQSLSEPQHF

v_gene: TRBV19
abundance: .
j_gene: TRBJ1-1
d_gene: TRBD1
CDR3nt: TGTGCCAGTAGTATAGGCAGGGGGAGGAACACTGAAGCTTTCTTT
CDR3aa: CASSIGRGRNTEAFF

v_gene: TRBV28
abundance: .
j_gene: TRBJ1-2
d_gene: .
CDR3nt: TGTGCCAGCAGTAACACAGGGCACCGAGGCTACACCTTC
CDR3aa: CASSNTGHRGYTF

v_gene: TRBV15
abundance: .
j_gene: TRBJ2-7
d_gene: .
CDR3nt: TGTGCCACCAGCGGCGCCCCGGGGGAGATGGAGCAGTACTTC
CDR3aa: CATSGAPGEMEQYF

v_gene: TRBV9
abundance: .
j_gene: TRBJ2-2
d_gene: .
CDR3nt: TGTGCCAGCAGCGTTCGCGGGTTGTCTAGCACCGGGGAGCTGTTTTTT
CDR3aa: CASSVRGLSSTGELFF

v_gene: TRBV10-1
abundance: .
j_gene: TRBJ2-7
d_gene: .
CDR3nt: TGCGCCAGCAGTGAGTCGACGTGGTCCAGCTCCTACGAGCAGTACTTC
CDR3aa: CASSESTWSSSYEQYF

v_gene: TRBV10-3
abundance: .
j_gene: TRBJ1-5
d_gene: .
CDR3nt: TGTGCCACCAGCCGGGAGGATCGTCAGCCCCAGCATTTT
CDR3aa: CATSREDRQPQHF

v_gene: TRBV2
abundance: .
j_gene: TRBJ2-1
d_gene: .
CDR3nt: TGTGCCAGCAGCGGCCCTCGCAATGAGCAGTTCTTC
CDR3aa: CASSGPRNEQFF

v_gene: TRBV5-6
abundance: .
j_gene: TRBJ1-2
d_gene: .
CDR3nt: TGTGCCAGCAGCCCGGACAGAGCTAACTATGGCTACACCTTC
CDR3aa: CASSPDRANYGYTF

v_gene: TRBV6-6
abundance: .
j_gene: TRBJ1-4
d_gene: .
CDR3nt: TGTGCCAGCAGTTATGGGGCAGGGAATGAAAAACTGTTTTTT
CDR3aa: CASSYGAGNEKLFF

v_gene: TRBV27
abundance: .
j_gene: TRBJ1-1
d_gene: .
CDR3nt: TGTGCCAGCAGTATCACAGGTTCGAGTACTGAAGCTTTCTTT
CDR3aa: CASSITGSSTEAFF

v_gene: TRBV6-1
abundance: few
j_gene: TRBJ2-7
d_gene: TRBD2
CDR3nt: TGCCTCCTAAGGGGGACTAGCGGATACGAGCAGTACTTC
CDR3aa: CLLRGTSGYEQYF

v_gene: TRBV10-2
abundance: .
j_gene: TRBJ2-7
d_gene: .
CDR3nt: TGCGCCAGCAGTGAGTTGGCTAGCACGATCCGCGAGCAGTACTTC
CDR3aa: CASSELASTIREQYF

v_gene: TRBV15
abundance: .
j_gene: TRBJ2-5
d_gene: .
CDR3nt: TGTGCCACCAGCAGCGGCCGAGACCAAGAGACCCAGTACTTC
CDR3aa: CATSSGRDQETQYF

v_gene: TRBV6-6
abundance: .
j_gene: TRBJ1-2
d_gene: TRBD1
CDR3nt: TGTGCCAGCAGTTACTACAGGACAGGGAACTATGGCTACACCTTC
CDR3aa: CASSYYRTGNYGYTF